The 27 T cell receptor beta chains given below trace back to one sample, sequenced in a study of patients and donors after allogeneic stem cell transplantation. Each CDR3 protein gets one entry after TCRdb re-called the RT-PCR reads with MiXCR. The table includes about 160,000 distinct CDR3 sequences, 20% to 25% detected once. The sequencing input was blood, either unsorted or a sorted T cell fraction (not recorded which). The receptors shown here come from a human donor who was either an allogeneic HSCT recipient or a stem cell or donor lymphocyte infusion donor (not recorded which). It is not recorded whose cells these are; they may come from a transplant donor.

This clonotype was counted between two and nine times. The chain uses TRBV13 and TRBJ2-3, with 11 bases lining up with TRBD2. CDR1 and CDR2 from the germline V gene are PRHDT and FYEKMQ (reference sequence). The ends lost 5 bases at V and 3 bases at J; junction bases unmatched: 16. This CDR3 is 19 amino acids long. The CDR3, as DNA: TGTGCCAGCAGCCCCGCCCTAGCGGGGGGCGACCCTCAGACAGATACGCAGTATTTT. Protein sequence: CASSPALAGGDPQTDTQYF.

This chain uses TRBV4-2 with TRBJ1-2, with D perhaps matching TRBD1 (5 bases). Germline CDR1 is LGHNA and CDR2 is YNFKEQ. This CDR3 comprises 14 residues. The V and J ends lost 2 bases and 8 bases respectively, with 15 bases between them. DNA of the CDR3: TGTGCCAGCAGCCAATTCGCCGGGGACTTGGGCTACACCTTC. It yields the protein CASSQFAGDLGYTF.

The rearrangement uses TRBV5-1 and TRBJ2-7; D is perhaps TRBD1 (6 bases). The germline CDR1 and CDR2 sequences are SGHRS and YFSETQ. The CDR3 has 14 residues. Trimming removed 0 bases at V and 3 bases at J, with 10 bases between. DNA of the CDR3: TGCGCCAGCAGCTTGGGGGACAAGGACTACGAGCAGTACTTC. It translates to CASSLGDKDYEQYF. Full variable domain (missing parts from reference TRBV5-1 and TRBJ2-7): KAGVTQTPRYLIKTRGQQVTLSCSPISGHRSVSWYQQTPGQGLQFLFEYFSETQRNKGNFPGRFSGRQFSNSRSEMNVSTLELGDSALYLCASSLGDKDYEQYFGPGTRLTVT.

This chain uses TRBV10-3 with TRBJ1-1, with D hard to call. Between the trimmed V and J ends, which lost 4 bases and 0 bases, there was a span of 15 bases. This CDR3 is 16 amino acids long. Germline CDR1 is ENHRY and CDR2 is SYGVKD. The CDR3 bases are TGTGCCATCAGTGCCCACGAAGGCCCAATGAACACTGAAGCTTTCTTT. Amino acid sequence: CAISAHEGPMNTEAFF.

The rearrangement joins TRBV29-1 to TRBJ2-5; 9 bases are shared with TRBD1. Per the germline V gene, CDR1 is SQVTM and CDR2 is ANQGSEA. This CDR3 region has 15 residues. V shed 7 bases and J 6 bases; nucleotides not matched to a gene: 15. As DNA, the CDR3 is TGCAGCGCCCGAGGACAGGGGATCCAACCGAAGACCCAGTACTTC. It specifies CSARGQGIQPKTQYF.

This chain uses TRBV28 with TRBJ2-3, with D perhaps TRBD1 (6 bases). There are 15 residues in the CDR3. Germline values: CDR1 MDHEN, CDR2 SYDVKM. V gave up 5 bases and J gave up 2 bases, with 14 bases separating them. The CDR3 loop is CASSPPGTHTDTQYF. CDR3 DNA: TGTGCCAGCAGTCCGCCTGGGACACACACAGATACGCAGTATTTT.

As DNA, the CDR3 is TGCGCCAGCAGCGGATCGGGACACTACAACTATGGCTACACCTTC. Translated, it gives CASSGSGHYNYGYTF. J is TRBJ1-2 and V is TRBV5-1; tentative D call: TRBD1 (6 bases). The CDR3 is 15 amino acids. The ends were cut back, 4 bases at V and 2 bases at J, with 15 bases in the middle. The germline gives CDR1 SGHRS, CDR2 YFSETQ.

This clonotype has just a few counts. The genes are TRBV7-2 and TRBJ2-4; a weak D match, TRBD1 (6 bases). V lost 2 bases, J lost 4 bases, and 9 bases lay in between. The CDR3 spans 14 residues. CDR1 is SGHTA and CDR2 is FQGNSA in the germline V gene. The CDR3 DNA follows: TGTGCCAGCAGCTTAAATAGGGGGAAAAACATTCAGTACTTC. It is translated as CASSLNRGKNIQYF.

This clonotype came up a few times. J is TRBJ2-5 and V is TRBV4-2; D uncertain. V was pared by 1 base and J by 0 bases, with 6 bases between. Germline V gene data show CDR1 as LGHNA and CDR2 as YNFKEQ. The CDR3 contains 14 residues. The CDR3 bases are TGTGCCAGCAGCCAAGCTCGGTACCAAGAGACCCAGTACTTC. Protein product: CASSQARYQETQYF.

V and J are TRBV25-1 and TRBJ1-1; 9 nucleotides line up with TRBD1. Germline trimming cut 4 bases from V and 4 bases from J; bases unmatched to any gene: 7. Germline V CDR1 and CDR2: MGHDK, SYGVNS. The CDR3 sequence is 15 residues long. The CDR3 DNA reads TGTGCCAGCAGTGGGGGACAGGGATCTTTCACTGAAGCTTTCTTT. It translates to CASSGGQGSFTEAFF.

This clonotype was seen a handful of times. The chain couples TRBV20-1 to TRBJ2-7; either TRBD1 or TRBD2 may supply D (6 bases each). V dropped 3 bases and J dropped 4 bases, with 16 bases sitting between them. The CDR3 length is 14 residues. Germline lookup yields CDR1 DFQATT and CDR2 SNEGSKA (reference sequence). In DNA, the CDR3 is TGCAGTGCTAGGGGGGGCAGGGTAAGGTACGAGCAGTACTTC. Translated: CSARGGRVRYEQYF.

This clonotype was detected a few times. The rearrangement uses TRBV6-5 and TRBJ2-5; perhaps TRBD1 as D (6 bases). The CDR3 loop spans 13 amino acids. With 6 bases removed from V and 1 base from J, the gap between germline ends came to 9 bases. In germline, CDR1 is MNHEY, CDR2 SVGAGI. The CDR3 DNA sequence: TGTGCCAGCAGCACAGGGATCCAAGAGACCCAGTACTTC. Its translation is CASSTGIQETQYF.

The chain couples TRBV12-3 or TRBV12-4 to TRBJ1-3; D gene ambiguous. This CDR3 comprises 15 residues. V was pared by 1 base and J by 4 bases, with 11 bases between. The CDR3 loop is CASSLVGSGGNTIYF. CDR3 nucleotide sequence: TGTGCCAGCAGTTTAGTCGGCTCGGGAGGAAACACCATATATTTT.

V is TRBV7-8 and J is TRBJ2-1; 11 nucleotides align to TRBD2. There are 14 residues in the CDR3. V shed 0 bases and J 15 bases; nucleotides not matched to a gene: 7. CDR1 SGHVS and CDR2 FQNEAQ come from the germline V gene. The CDR3 region has the DNA TGTGCCAGCAGCTTAGCGAATAGCGGGAGGGTAAGGTTCTTC. As protein: CASSLANSGRVRFF.

The chain recombines TRBV7-8 with TRBJ2-3; no clear D. Trimming cost V 1 base and J 2 bases, with 7 bases left between them. Germline V lookup: CDR1 SGHVS, CDR2 FQNEAQ. The CDR3 is 14 residues long. CDR3 amino acids: CASSLVWSTDTQYF. CDR3 nucleotide sequence: TGTGCCAGCAGCTTAGTGTGGTCCACAGATACGCAGTATTTT. The whole variable domain, filled in from reference TRBV7-8 and TRBJ2-3, reads GAGVSQSPRYKVAKRGQDVALRCDPISGHVSLFWYQQALGQGPEFLTYFQNEAQLDKSGLPSDRFFAERPEGSVSTLKIQRTQQEDSAVYLCASSLVWSTDTQYFGPGTRLTVL.

This clonotype was counted many times. The genes are TRBV11-1 and TRBJ1-1; TRBD1 matches at 8 bases. The CDR3 length is 14 residues. Looked up from germline, CDR1 is SGHAT and CDR2 is FQDESV (reference sequence). V was pared by 5 bases and J by 1 base, with 3 bases of the junction left unmatched. The CDR3 spells CASSTGTGNTEAFF. The CDR3 DNA sequence: TGTGCCAGCAGCACCGGGACAGGGAACACTGAAGCTTTCTTT.

This chain links TRBV7-9 with TRBJ1-6, with D uncertain. Trimming removed 7 bases at V and 0 bases at J, with 16 bases between. The CDR3 runs 17 residues. CDR1 is SEHNR, CDR2 FQNEAQ, per germline (reference sequence). CDR3 loop: CASTRTPSSSYNSPLHF. CDR3 DNA sequence: TGTGCCAGCACCCGGACTCCTTCGAGCTCCTATAATTCACCCCTCCACTTT. Combining the CDR3 with reference TRBV7-9 and TRBJ1-6 gives the whole variable domain DTGVSQNPRHKITKRGQNVTFRCDPISEHNRLYWYRQTLGQGPEFLTYFQNEAQLEKSRLLSDRFSAERPKGSFSTLEIQRTEQGDSAMYLCASTRTPSSSYNSPLHFGNGTRLTVT.

The rearrangement uses TRBV11-3 and TRBJ1-2; no definite D call. The CDR3 covers 17 residues. Germline V CDR1 and CDR2: SGHNT, YENEEA. V lost 5 bases and J lost 0, with 19 bases in between. CDR3 coding DNA: TGTGCCAGCAGCCCATTCCTCGGAAAAACTACTAACTATGGCTACACCTTC. It encodes CASSPFLGKTTNYGYTF.

This clonotype was seen a few times. The chain carries TRBV28 and TRBJ1-4; TRBD1 aligns across 7 bases. Germline V gives CDR1 MDHEN, CDR2 SYDVKM. V lost 6 bases, J lost 3 bases, and 7 bases stayed unmatched. This CDR3 comprises 15 residues. CDR3 nucleotides: TGTGCCAGCAGCTCCGACAGGGCGTCTAATGAAAAACTGTTTTTT. As protein: CASSSDRASNEKLFF.

This sequence joins TRBV25-1 and TRBJ2-1; D not certain. V lost 1 base and J 0 bases, leaving 13 bases between the germline ends. The CDR3 loop spans 17 amino acids. Germline CDR1 MGHDK, CDR2 SYGVNS. This chain's CDR3 is CASSESFAALSYNEQFF. In nucleotides, the CDR3 is TGTGCCAGCAGTGAATCGTTTGCGGCCCTCTCCTACAATGAGCAGTTCTTC. Variable domain in full (rest from reference TRBV25-1 and TRBJ2-1): EADIYQTPRYLVIGTGKKITLECSQTMGHDKMYWYQQDPGMELHLIHYSYGVNSTEKGDLSSESTVSRIRTEHFPLTLESARPSHTSQYLCASSESFAALSYNEQFFGPGTRLTVL.

V is TRBV5-5 and J is TRBJ2-2; TRBD1 matches 9 bases. The length of the CDR3 is 16 residues. The trim removed 3 bases at V and 5 bases at J, leaving 8 bases unmatched. The V gene's germline CDR1 is SGHKS and CDR2 YYEKEE (reference sequence). CDR3 residues: CASSSGTGTGTGELFF. The CDR3 DNA is TGTGCCAGCAGCTCCGGGACAGGGACTGGGACCGGGGAGCTGTTTTTT.

This clonotype was picked up a small number of times. The J gene is TRBJ2-4, the V gene TRBV19, with D maybe TRBD1 (6 bases). The CDR3 is 14 amino acids. Trimming removed 3 bases at V and 8 bases at J, with 14 bases between. The V gene's germline CDR1 is LNHDA and CDR2 SQIVND (reference sequence). In DNA form, the CDR3 reads TGTGCCAGTAGTATTTCCTCTGAGGGGGACATTCAGTACTTC. Translated, it gives CASSISSEGDIQYF.

V and J are TRBV7-3 and TRBJ2-1, with D tentatively TRBD1 (7 bases). V dropped 5 bases and J dropped 14 bases, with 19 bases sitting between them. The CDR3 contains 13 residues. Per the germline V gene, CDR1 is SGHTA and CDR2 is FQGTGA. The CDR3 DNA reads as TGTGCCAGCAGCCGAACAGGGGTCGGAGGGGAGTTCTTC. Translating gives CASSRTGVGGEFF.

The J gene is TRBJ2-2, the V gene TRBV7-2; D is uncertain. V lost 5 bases to trimming and J lost 6 bases, with 16 bases between them. Germline loops: CDR1 SGHTA, CDR2 FQGNSA. The CDR3 contains 15 residues. The chain's CDR3 is CASSPLGRLAGELFF. The CDR3 nucleotides are TGTGCCAGCAGCCCTCTCGGCCGCTTAGCCGGGGAGCTGTTTTTT.

The chain recombines TRBV4-2 with TRBJ2-3, with 9 bases matching TRBD2. Germline CDR1 reads LGHNA; CDR2 reads YNFKEQ. The CDR3 spans 15 residues. V gave up 7 bases and J gave up 6 bases; unmatched junction bases: 11. The DNA of the CDR3 is TGTGCCAGCACGTTAGCGGGAGACCCGGGGGATACGCAGTATTTT. Encoded protein: CASTLAGDPGDTQYF.

This clonotype was picked up a small number of times. The CDR3 protein is CASSQDFSYEQYF. For the CDR3, the DNA is TGCGCCAGCAGCCAAGATTTTAGTTACGAGCAGTACTTC. The chain links TRBV4-3 to TRBJ2-7; D uncertain. V was shortened by 0 bases and J by 4 bases, with 7 bases between the two germline ends. This CDR3 has 13 residues. Germline CDR1 is LGHNA and CDR2 is YSLEER.

The rearrangement links TRBV12-3 or TRBV12-4 to TRBJ2-5, with a possible D match to TRBD2 (5 bases). The CDR3 totals 16 residues. V was shortened by 1 base and J by 5 bases, with 17 bases between the two germline ends. The CDR3 sequence is CASSLEALGSEETQYF. CDR3 nucleotide sequence: TGTGCCAGCAGTTTAGAAGCTTTGGGGAGCGAGGAGACCCAGTACTTC.